A selection of T cell receptor beta chains follows, all from one sample in a study of cytomegalovirus exposure and HLA in healthy donors. Generated by immunoSEQ multiplex PCR, the TCRdb table keeps only in-frame clones and is missing some. The table gives 45,000 to 70,000 clones; the top ten clones make up around 10% of it. The specimen sequenced was PBMCs. Every receptor here comes from a woman between 50 and 59 years old in good health and CMV-seropositive. Each CDR3 is given with its conserved first and last residue. The order of the fields is CDR3 protein, CDR3 DNA, J gene, V gene, D gene. A D gene is named only where the DNA matches it firmly.

cdr3_aa: CASSQAEGGGYTEAFF
cdr3_nt: TGCGCCAGCAGCCAAGCTGAGGGGGGAGGGTACACTGAAGCTTTCTTT
j_call: TRBJ1-1
v_call: TRBV4-3
d_call: NA

cdr3_aa: CASSGGSGRAHEQYF
cdr3_nt: TGTGCCAGCAGTGGGGGGAGCGGGAGGGCTCACGAGCAGTACTTC
j_call: TRBJ2-7
v_call: TRBV6-1
d_call: TRBD2

cdr3_aa: CASSLYADTTSGNTIYF
cdr3_nt: TGTGCCAGCAGCTTATACGCAGATACAACCTCTGGAAACACCATATATTTT
j_call: TRBJ1-3
v_call: TRBV7-6
d_call: NA

cdr3_aa: CAWSEEVEQYF
cdr3_nt: TGTGCCTGGAGTGAGGAGGTCGAGCAGTACTTC
j_call: TRBJ2-7
v_call: TRBV30
d_call: NA

cdr3_aa: CASSEALRGNTEAFF
cdr3_nt: TGTGCCAGCAGTGAAGCGCTGCGAGGGAACACTGAAGCTTTCTTT
j_call: TRBJ1-1
v_call: TRBV2
d_call: NA

cdr3_aa: CASSLSYRTGELFF
cdr3_nt: TGTGCCAGCAGCTTAAGCTATCGCACCGGGGAGCTGTTTTTT
j_call: TRBJ2-2
v_call: TRBV11-2
d_call: NA

cdr3_aa: CAWGQGAQGNTIYF
cdr3_nt: TGTGCCTGGGGACAGGGGGCGCAAGGAAACACCATATATTTT
j_call: TRBJ1-3
v_call: TRBV30
d_call: TRBD1

cdr3_aa: CATAGPNEKLFF
cdr3_nt: TGTGCCACCGCAGGGCCTAATGAAAAACTGTTTTTT
j_call: TRBJ1-4
v_call: TRBV28
d_call: NA

cdr3_aa: CASSYLSGGAGEQFF
cdr3_nt: TGTGCCAGCAGTTACCTGAGCGGGGGGGCAGGTGAGCAGTTCTTC
j_call: TRBJ2-1
v_call: TRBV6-5
d_call: TRBD2

cdr3_aa: CASSQGRGETQYF
cdr3_nt: TGTGCCAGCTCACAGGGCAGGGGAGAGACCCAGTACTTC
j_call: TRBJ2-5
v_call: TRBV18
d_call: NA

cdr3_aa: CASSLADSDNEQFF
cdr3_nt: TGTGCCAGCAGTCTAGCGGACTCCGACAATGAGCAGTTCTTC
j_call: TRBJ2-1
v_call: TRBV2
d_call: TRBD2

cdr3_aa: CASSVGETSNSPLHF
cdr3_nt: TGTGCCAGCAGCGTAGGTGAGACTAGCAATTCACCCCTCCACTTT
j_call: TRBJ1-6
v_call: TRBV9
d_call: NA

cdr3_aa: CASSFRRDFPNHEQYF
cdr3_nt: TGCGCCAGCAGCTTTCGACGGGACTTCCCTAACCACGAGCAGTACTTC
j_call: TRBJ2-7
v_call: TRBV5-1
d_call: NA

cdr3_aa: CTSSLMGLGYEQYF
cdr3_nt: TGTACCAGCAGCTTAATGGGACTGGGCTACGAGCAGTACTTC
j_call: TRBJ2-7
v_call: TRBV7-2
d_call: NA

cdr3_aa: CASSLLLTAKNIQYF
cdr3_nt: TGTGCCAGCAGTCTTTTGCTAACCGCCAAAAACATTCAGTACTTC
j_call: TRBJ2-4
v_call: TRBV28
d_call: NA

cdr3_aa: CASSLIPGNGYTF
cdr3_nt: TGCGCCAGCAGCTTGATCCCAGGGAATGGCTACACCTTC
j_call: TRBJ1-2
v_call: TRBV5-1
d_call: NA

cdr3_aa: CASSARHGGRNEKLFF
cdr3_nt: TGTGCCAGCAGTGCTCGTCACGGGGGGCGTAATGAAAAACTGTTTTTT
j_call: TRBJ1-4
v_call: TRBV25-1
d_call: NA

cdr3_aa: CASSERVTGDYGYTF
cdr3_nt: TGTGCCAGCAGTGAAAGGGTGACAGGAGACTATGGCTACACCTTC
j_call: TRBJ1-2
v_call: TRBV6-1
d_call: NA

cdr3_aa: CASIDGGNTEAFF
cdr3_nt: TGTGCCAGCATCGACGGGGGGAACACTGAAGCTTTCTTT
j_call: TRBJ1-1
v_call: TRBV6-6
d_call: NA

cdr3_aa: CAWSVRRGRSATNEKLFF
cdr3_nt: TGTGCCTGGAGTGTCCGGAGGGGCAGATCTGCAACTAATGAAAAACTGTTTTTT
j_call: TRBJ1-4
v_call: TRBV30
d_call: NA

cdr3_aa: CSAGGGGSEKLFF
cdr3_nt: TGCAGCGCCGGGGGGGGAGGGAGTGAAAAACTGTTTTTT
j_call: TRBJ1-4
v_call: TRBV29-1
d_call: NA

cdr3_aa: CASSLQNSPLHF
cdr3_nt: TGTGCCAGCAGCTTACAAAATTCACCCCTCCACTTT
j_call: TRBJ1-6
v_call: TRBV7-2
d_call: NA

cdr3_aa: CASSLGLAQRKNIQYF
cdr3_nt: TGCGCCAGCAGCTTGGGGCTAGCGCAAAGGAAAAACATTCAGTACTTC
j_call: TRBJ2-4
v_call: TRBV5-1
d_call: NA

cdr3_aa: CASSQDQGDTQYF
cdr3_nt: TGTGCCAGCAGCCAAGATCAGGGGGATACGCAGTATTTT
j_call: TRBJ2-3
v_call: TRBV4-2
d_call: NA

cdr3_aa: CATSRSLAGKETQYF
cdr3_nt: TGTGCCACCAGCAGATCCTTAGCGGGGAAGGAGACCCAGTACTTC
j_call: TRBJ2-5
v_call: TRBV15
d_call: TRBD2